The clone carrying this T cell receptor beta chain was counted many times. This CDR3 region has 16 residues. The J segment lost 7 bases and the V segment lost 2 bases, leaving 13 bases of the junction unmatched. Germline CDR1 reads SEHNR; CDR2 reads FQNEAQ (reference sequence). The sample belongs to a study of neurological immune-mediated disorders. TCRdb itself ran the 5' RACE reads through MiXCR, one entry per CDR3 protein. The sample consists of 85,000 to 90,000 distinct CDR3 sequences, roughly 3.2% of them appearing once. The V call is TRBV7-9, the J call TRBJ1-2; 7 bases are a match to TRBD1. Sequencing input: PBMCs. The sequence came from a woman aged 45 to 65 with multiple sclerosis. The CDR3 nucleotides are TGTGCCAGCAGCTTATCCTTGGTAGGGGGCGCAGGTGGCTACACCTTC. Translated, it gives CASSLSLVGGAGGYTF. The complete variable domain, with remaining parts taken from reference TRBV7-9 and TRBJ1-2, reads DTGVSQNPRHKITKRGQNVTFRCDPISEHNRLYWYRQTLGQGPEFLTYFQNEAQLEKSRLLSDRFSAERPKGSFSTLEIQRTEQGDSAMYLCASSLSLVGGAGGYTFGSGTRLTVV.